This is a list of T cell receptor beta chains from one sample in a study of blood T cells in healthy people across ages. TCRdb re-called the 5' RACE reads through MiXCR, storing one row per CDR3 protein. The table includes around 700,000 distinct CDR3 sequences, approximately 25% detected once. These data were also reused for a study on T cells of mothers and their children.

Sample: blood. The receptors shown here come from a boy younger than 18 in good health. CDR3s include the opening cysteine and the closing phenylalanine or tryptophan. A D gene is named only where the DNA matches it firmly. Expanded clones get a size class; other rows say once, few or many, or leave the size out.

V,D,size,J,DNA,CDR3
TRBV6-2/TRBV6-3,TRBD2,few,TRBJ2-7,TGTGCCAGCAGCCATACTAGCGGGGACTACGAGCAGTACTTC,CASSHTSGDYEQYF
TRBV6-5,.,.,TRBJ2-5,TGTGCCAGCAGTTACCTTGGGTCAGGGGGAGGGGAGACCCAGTACTTC,CASSYLGSGGGETQYF
TRBV27,.,.,TRBJ2-1,TGTGCCAGCTATCCGGACAGATCCTACAATGAGCAGTTCTTC,CASYPDRSYNEQFF
TRBV7-6,.,.,TRBJ1-1,TGTGCCAGCAGCGCAAGTTATTCATCGACTGAAGCTTTCTTT,CASSASYSSTEAFF
TRBV4-2,.,.,TRBJ2-7,TGTGCCAGCAGCCTCGGGACGACTACCTACGAGCAGTACTTC,CASSLGTTTYEQYF
TRBV7-9,.,.,TRBJ1-4,TGTGCCAGCAGCATAAGAGGGCAGAACGAAAAACTGTTTTTT,CASSIRGQNEKLFF
TRBV29-1,.,.,TRBJ1-4,TGCAGCGGTTCATGGGGGGAAAAACTGTTTTTT,CSGSWGEKLFF
TRBV9,.,few,TRBJ1-3,TGTGCCAGCAGCGGGGGCCCTCAAGGACTGTACCATGGAAACACCATATATTTT,CASSGGPQGLYHGNTIYF
TRBV4-2,.,.,TRBJ2-5,TGTGCCAGCAGCCAAACCACCCAAGAGACCCAGTACTTC,CASSQTTQETQYF
TRBV6-5,.,few,TRBJ2-1,TGTGCCAGTCGGACGGACCTACACAATGAGCAGTTCTTC,CASRTDLHNEQFF
TRBV7-2,TRBD1,few,TRBJ1-1,TGTGCCAGCAGCCGAACCGGGACAGGGGGCACCACTGAAGCTTTCTTT,CASSRTGTGGTTEAFF
TRBV15,TRBD1,.,TRBJ1-1,TGTGCCACCAGCAGCGGACAGGGGAACACTGAAGCTTTCTTT,CATSSGQGNTEAFF
TRBV7-2,.,few,TRBJ2-3,TGTGCCAGCAGCTTAGGACGCGCATACACAGATACGCAGTATTTT,CASSLGRAYTDTQYF
TRBV5-1,.,few,TRBJ2-2,TGCGCCAGCAGCCCCCTTTTTTTGGGAGGCGGGGAGCTGTTTTTT,CASSPLFLGGGELFF
TRBV29-1,.,.,TRBJ1-1,TGCAGCGTTGTTTCAGGGCGAACTGAAGCTTTCTTT,CSVVSGRTEAFF
TRBV2,.,.,TRBJ2-1,TGTGCCAGCAGTGAATTCCCGGAAAGGTACAATGAGCAGTTCTTC,CASSEFPERYNEQFF
TRBV28,.,few,TRBJ2-7,TGTGCCAGCACCCCAGGGGGGGTTGTGTACGAGCAGTACTTC,CASTPGGVVYEQYF
TRBV18,TRBD2,few,TRBJ2-7,TGTGCCAGCTCACCCGGGACTAGCGGACAATACGAGCAGTACTTC,CASSPGTSGQYEQYF
TRBV10-2,TRBD2,.,TRBJ2-7,TGCGCCAGTGCCCAACCGGGACTAGCCGGATACGAGCAGTACTTC,CASAQPGLAGYEQYF
TRBV20-1,.,few,TRBJ2-7,TGCAGTGCTAGAGATCGAACTAGGACCTACGAGCAGTACTTC,CSARDRTRTYEQYF
TRBV11-2,.,few,TRBJ2-6,TGTGCCAGCAGCAGCGACAGGCTCTCTGGGGCCAACGTCCTGACTTTC,CASSSDRLSGANVLTF
TRBV5-6,.,few,TRBJ2-1,TGTGCCAGCAGCTCTAACTTAGGGGTCGGCAATGAGCAGTTCTTC,CASSSNLGVGNEQFF
TRBV28,.,.,TRBJ2-4,TGTGCCAGCAGTTTTGTCCCGACTAGACGGGCCAAAAACATTCAGTACTTC,CASSFVPTRRAKNIQYF
TRBV5-5,.,.,TRBJ2-1,TGTGCCAGCAGCCCGGCATCAGGGTATGAGCAGTTCTTC,CASSPASGYEQFF
TRBV7-8,.,.,TRBJ2-3,TGTGCCAGCAGCTCGCCGTGGGGGCTACGCGGGATAGATACGCAGTATTTT,CASSSPWGLRGIDTQYF
TRBV28,.,.,TRBJ2-7,TGTGCCAGCAGTACATCAGGGGCCGAGCAGTACTTC,CASSTSGAEQYF
TRBV7-2,.,few,TRBJ2-3,TGTGCCAGCAGATTCGACCAATACGCGGGGCAGTATTTT,CASRFDQYAGQYF
TRBV10-3,TRBD2,.,TRBJ2-1,TGTGCCGCCGCTCATGCGGGAGATGGCAATGAGCAGTTCTTC,CAAAHAGDGNEQFF
TRBV20-1,.,.,TRBJ2-7,TGCAGTGCTAGTGACACCGACTACGAGCAGTACTTC,CSASDTDYEQYF
TRBV28,.,many,TRBJ2-7,TGTGCCACCGGGACAATCTACGAGCAGTACTTC,CATGTIYEQYF
TRBV4-1,.,.,TRBJ2-7,TGCGCCAGCAGCCACGGCGAAGGGGGACTTTACGAGCAGTACTTC,CASSHGEGGLYEQYF
TRBV7-9,.,.,TRBJ2-1,TGTGCCAGCAGCTGGATCGGACATGAGCAGTTCTTC,CASSWIGHEQFF
TRBV3-1,.,.,TRBJ1-2,TGTGCCAGCAGCGGGGATAGAGGCTACACCTTC,CASSGDRGYTF
TRBV29-1,.,.,TRBJ2-5,TGCAGCGGGAAGACGGACCAAGAGACCCAGTACTTC,CSGKTDQETQYF
TRBV2,.,.,TRBJ2-2,TGTGCCAGCAGTGAAAGTAAAGGGGCGATCCCCGGGGAGCTGTTTTTT,CASSESKGAIPGELFF
TRBV27,.,.,TRBJ2-7,TGTGCCAGCAGTTTATCACCTGTGGAGACGAGCTCCTACGAGCAGTACTTC,CASSLSPVETSSYEQYF
TRBV29-1,TRBD1,.,TRBJ2-5,TGCAGCGGTGAAGGACAGGGGATCCAAGAGACCCAGTACTTC,CSGEGQGIQETQYF
TRBV5-1,TRBD1,few,TRBJ2-7,TGCGCCAGCAGCCTAGGATGGACAGGCGCTCGGGGATTCTCCTACGAGCAGTACTTC,CASSLGWTGARGFSYEQYF
TRBV29-1,.,.,TRBJ2-7,TGCAGCGTGCAAAGCGGACGCTTTTACGAGCAGTACTTC,CSVQSGRFYEQYF
TRBV9,.,once,TRBJ1-1,TGTGCCAGCAGCGTGGGTCCCATCAACACTGAAGCTTTCTTT,CASSVGPINTEAFF
TRBV29-1,.,few,TRBJ2-4,TGCAGCATCCTCGGGGGCGAAAACATTCAGTACTTC,CSILGGENIQYF
TRBV29-1,.,few,TRBJ2-5,TGCAGCGTTTCGCCCGGACAAGAGACCCAGTACTTC,CSVSPGQETQYF
TRBV7-9,.,few,TRBJ2-7,TGTGCCAGCAGCTTAGCTTCGGGGTTGGACGAGCAGTACTTC,CASSLASGLDEQYF
TRBV4-2,TRBD2,few,TRBJ2-7,TGTGCCAGCAGCCAAGAAATCGGGACTAGCTGGTACGAGCAGTACTTC,CASSQEIGTSWYEQYF
TRBV7-8,TRBD2,.,TRBJ2-1,TGTGCCAGCAGCTTAGATAGTCCTAGCGGGGAACCTAGGGAGGGGCAGTTCTTC,CASSLDSPSGEPREGQFF
TRBV7-2,.,.,TRBJ1-4,TGTGCCAGCACCCAGAGAGGGAGAAGGGGTGAAAAACTGTTTTTT,CASTQRGRRGEKLFF
TRBV6-5,TRBD2,.,TRBJ2-5,TGTGCTAGCAGTTACTCGGCGGGAGGCAAGGAGACCCAGTACTTC,CASSYSAGGKETQYF
TRBV5-1,.,.,TRBJ2-4,TGCGCCAGCAGCACGGGCCAGGCCAAAAACATTCAGTACTTC,CASSTGQAKNIQYF